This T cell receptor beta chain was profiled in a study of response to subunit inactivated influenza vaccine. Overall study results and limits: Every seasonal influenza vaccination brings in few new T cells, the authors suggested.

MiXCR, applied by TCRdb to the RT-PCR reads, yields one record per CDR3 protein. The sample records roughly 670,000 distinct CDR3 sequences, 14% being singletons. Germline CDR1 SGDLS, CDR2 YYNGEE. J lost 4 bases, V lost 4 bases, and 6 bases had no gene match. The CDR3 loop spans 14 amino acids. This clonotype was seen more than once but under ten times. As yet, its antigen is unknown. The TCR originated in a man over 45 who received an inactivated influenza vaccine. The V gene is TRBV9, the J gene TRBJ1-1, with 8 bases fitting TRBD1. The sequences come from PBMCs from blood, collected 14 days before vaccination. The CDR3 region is CASSNTGGATEAFF. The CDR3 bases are TGTGCCAGCAGCAATACAGGGGGGGCCACTGAAGCTTTCTTT.